The 13 T cell receptor beta chains below come from one sample, sequenced in a study of B cell selection in AIRE deficiency. The assay was immunoSEQ multiplex PCR, and TCRdb's table has in-frame clones only and misses some. The data hold tens of thousands of clones, with approximately 94% observed a single time. Sorted regulatory T cells were CD4-positive, CD25-high and CD127-low or negative. Sequenced: Tregs sorted from PBMCs. Every receptor here comes from a human donor with AIRE deficiency.

The chain carries TRBV7-2 and TRBJ2-7; 8 positions match TRBD2. Germline CDR1 and CDR2: SGHTA and FQGNSA. The CDR3 is 14 amino acids. V shed 3 bases and J 6 bases; nucleotides not matched to a gene: 7. For the CDR3, the DNA is TGTGCCAGCAGCTTGACACCAGCGGGAGTCGAGCAGTACTTC. Its translation is CASSLTPAGVEQYF.

The chain couples TRBV5-1 to TRBJ2-7, with TRBD2 matching 10 bases. The J call may be in error: the DNA end matches TRBJ2-1 better. The CDR3 has 16 amino acids. Germline lookup yields CDR1 SGHRS and CDR2 YFSETQ. CDR3 in DNA: TGCGCCAGCAGCCCCCCGGTACTAGCGGGATCTTATGAGCAGTTCTTC. Amino acids: CASSPPVLAGSYEQFF.

The chain recombines TRBV27 with TRBJ2-5; 9 bases align to TRBD2. After removal of 3 bases from V and 4 bases from J, the junction contained 6 bases not matched to a gene. Germline values: CDR1 MNHEY, CDR2 SMNVEV (reference sequence). The CDR3 extends over 15 amino acids. The CDR3 spells CASSFSGRIGETQYF. CDR3 nucleotide sequence: TGTGCCAGCAGTTTCAGCGGGAGGATTGGAGAGACCCAGTACTTC.

This clone has only one observation. The chain joins TRBV5-7 to TRBJ1-4; no clear D gene. TRBV5-7 is placed among ORFs of uncertain function. V was pared by 4 bases and J by 8 bases, with 18 bases between. The CDR3 is made up of 15 amino acids. The CDR3: CASSPRTAQREKLFF. The CDR3 DNA is TGTGCCAGCAGCCCCAGGACCGCTCAACGGGAAAAACTGTTTTTT.

This chain connects TRBV6-5 to TRBJ1-1; no reliable D call. Germline CDR1 is MNHEY and CDR2 is SVGAGI. This CDR3 spans 14 amino acids. The V end was cut by 5 bases, the J end by 3 bases, with 13 bases between. CDR3 residues: CASSTPDGHTEAFF. The CDR3 DNA reads as TGTGCCAGCAGTACCCCGGACGGTCACACTGAAGCTTTCTTT.

The V and J genes are TRBV7-8 and TRBJ2-5; D unclear. Per germline, CDR1 SGHVS and CDR2 FQNEAQ. V was pared by 1 base and J by 4 bases, with 7 bases between. CDR3 size: 13 residues. The chain's CDR3 is CASSLVRTETQYF. The CDR3 region has the DNA TGTGCCAGCAGCTTAGTCAGGACAGAGACCCAGTACTTC.

This clone appeared a single time. The CDR3 sequence is CAWSPGPTGELFF. The CDR3 DNA reads as TGTGCCTGGAGCCCGGGACCCACCGGGGAGCTGTTTTTT. The chain employs TRBV30 and TRBJ2-2; D assignment may be TRBD1 or TRBD2 (5 bases each). Germline assignment: CDR1 GTSNPN and CDR2 SVGIG (reference sequence). V was pared by 3 bases and J by 4 bases, with 9 bases between. This CDR3 has 13 residues. The whole variable domain, filled in from reference TRBV30 and TRBJ2-2, reads SQTIHQWPATLVQPVGSPLSLECTVEGTSNPNLYWYRQAAGRGLQLLFYSVGIGQISSEVPQNLSASRPQDRQFILSSKKLLLSDSGFYLCAWSPGPTGELFFGEGSRLTVL.

The DNA of the CDR3 is TGCAGCGTTGAAAAGTGGGAGGAGACCCAGTACTTC. Translating gives CSVEKWEETQYF. V and J are TRBV29-1 and TRBJ2-5; D possibly corresponds to TRBD2 (5 bases). Trimming shortened V by 2 bases and J by 5 bases, and 9 bases separated the two germline ends. The CDR3 loop spans 12 amino acids. Germline CDR1 reads SQVTM; CDR2 reads ANQGSEA.

This chain uses TRBV7-2 with TRBJ2-3, with TRBD2 matching 8 bases. V shed 6 bases and J 10 bases; nucleotides not matched to a gene: 21. This CDR3 region has 17 residues. Germline V gene sequence: CDR1 SGHTA, CDR2 FQGNSA. For the CDR3, the DNA is TGTGCCAGCAGTCTTAGCGCGTCTAGCGGGCTTGATGGGGCGCAGTATTTT. As protein: CASSLSASSGLDGAQYF.

J is TRBJ2-2 and V is TRBV27, with D perhaps given as TRBD1 or TRBD2 (5 bases each). Trimming took off 4 bases at V and 6 bases at J, with 12 bases between the two ends. Germline-derived CDR1 and CDR2 are MNHEY and SMNVEV (reference sequence). CDR3 size: 14 residues. CDR3: CASSSGTHPGELFF. CDR3 DNA sequence: TGTGCCAGCAGTTCCGGGACCCACCCCGGGGAGCTGTTTTTT.

V is TRBV11-2 and J is TRBJ2-5; 8 bases agree with TRBD2. Trimming cost V 3 bases and J 5 bases; bases outside gene matches: 8. The CDR3 is made up of 15 amino acids. Per germline, CDR1 SGHAT and CDR2 FQNNGV. CDR3 loop: CASSFGSGMFETQYF. DNA of the CDR3: TGTGCCAGCAGCTTTGGTAGCGGGATGTTTGAGACCCAGTACTTC. Full variable domain (remainder filled in from reference TRBV11-2 and TRBJ2-5): EAGVAQSPRYKIIEKRQSVAFWCNPISGHATLYWYQQILGQGPKLLIQFQNNGVVDDSQLPKDRFSAERLKGVDSTLKIQPAKLEDSAVYLCASSFGSGMFETQYFGPGTRLLVL.

V gene TRBV7-9 combines with J gene TRBJ1-2; TRBD1 might be the D (5 bases). Trimming shortened V by 2 bases and J by 4 bases, and 11 bases separated the two germline ends. The CDR3 is 14 amino acids. Germline loops: CDR1 SEHNR, CDR2 FQNEAQ (reference sequence). The CDR3 reads CASSLWGDAYGYTF. The CDR3 region has the DNA TGTGCCAGCAGCTTATGGGGGGACGCCTATGGCTACACCTTC.

The rearrangement uses TRBV18 and TRBJ2-7; D is perhaps TRBD2 (7 bases). Deletions cut 2 bases from V and 0 bases from J, with 17 bases between. The CDR3 runs 17 residues. CDR1 KGHSH and CDR2 LQKENI come from the germline V gene. The CDR3 DNA sequence: TGTGCCAGCTCACCATGGCCTGCGGGGGCTAGCTCCTACGAGCAGTACTTC. It specifies CASSPWPAGASSYEQYF.